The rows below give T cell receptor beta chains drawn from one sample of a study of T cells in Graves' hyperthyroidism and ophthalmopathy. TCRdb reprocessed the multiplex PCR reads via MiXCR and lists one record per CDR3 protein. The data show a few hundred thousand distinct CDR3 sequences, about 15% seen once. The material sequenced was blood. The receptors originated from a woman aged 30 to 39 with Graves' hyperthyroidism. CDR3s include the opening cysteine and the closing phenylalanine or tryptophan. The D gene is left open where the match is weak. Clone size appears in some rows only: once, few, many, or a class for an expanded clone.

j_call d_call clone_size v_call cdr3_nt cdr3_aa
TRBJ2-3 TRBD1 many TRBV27 TGTGCCAGCAGTTTTATAGGGGGCGCAGGAACAGATACGCAGTATTTT CASSFIGGAGTDTQYF
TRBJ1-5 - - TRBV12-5 TGTGCTAGTGGTTTCTCGAGACGACACAATCAGCCCCAGCATTTT CASGFSRRHNQPQHF
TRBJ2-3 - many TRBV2 TGTGCCAGCACTTTACAGGGAAGCACAGATACGCAGTATTTT CASTLQGSTDTQYF
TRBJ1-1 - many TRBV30 TGTGCCTGGAACGGGCGGACTGAAGCTTTCTTT CAWNGRTEAFF
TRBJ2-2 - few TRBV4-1 TGCGCCAGCAGCCAAGATGTGAGTTTCACCGGGGAGCTGTTTTTT CASSQDVSFTGELFF
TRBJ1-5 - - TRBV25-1 TGTGCCAGCAGTGGTGTCCCGGACGGGAACAATCAGCCCCAGCATTTT CASSGVPDGNNQPQHF
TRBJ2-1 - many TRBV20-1 TGCAGTGCTAACCTAGCGAGCTCCTACAATGAGCAGTTCTTC CSANLASSYNEQFF
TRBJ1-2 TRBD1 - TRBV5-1 TGCGCCAGCAGCCTCGGACAGGGCCCAGGTGAAGGCTACACCTTC CASSLGQGPGEGYTF
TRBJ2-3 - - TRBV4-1 TGCGCCAGCAGCCATCTCGTCGAGGGCACAGATACGCAGTATTTT CASSHLVEGTDTQYF
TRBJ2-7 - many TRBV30 TGTGCCTGGAGTGCTGACAGGTTCTACGAGCAGTACTTC CAWSADRFYEQYF
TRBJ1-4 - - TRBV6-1 TGTGCCAGCAGTGAAAGGGGGGGGAAAAATGAAAAACTGTTTTTT CASSERGGKNEKLFF
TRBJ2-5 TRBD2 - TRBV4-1 TGCGCCAGCAGCCAAGAGACTAGCGGGAGTTATGAGACCCAGTACTTC CASSQETSGSYETQYF